This passage covers 14 T cell receptor beta chains from one sample sequenced in a study of blood T cells in healthy people across ages. Combining a sample-barcoded 5' primer with a J-beta primer mix, a second PCR ran for about 7 to 12 cycles. One entry per CDR3 protein results from TCRdb running MiXCR on the 5' RACE reads. The sample carries about 1.1 million distinct CDR3 sequences, approximately 38% recorded once. The sequenced sample was blood. These receptors came from a man between 18 and 29 years old in good health.

The chain combines TRBV7-2 with TRBJ2-3; D not resolved. V lost 3 bases to trimming and J lost 0 bases, with 7 bases between them. Germline V gene lookup returns CDR1 SGHTA and CDR2 FQGNSA. The CDR3 runs 14 residues. As DNA, the CDR3 is TGTGCCAGCAGCTTGCAGTTCAGCACAGATACGCAGTATTTT. This gives the protein CASSLQFSTDTQYF.

Concerning this clonotype itself: At one boundary the junction diverges from the germline segment, which might be a read error. CDR3 in DNA: TGCAGTGCTACCGAGACGGAGACAGATTCGCAGTATTTT. Protein product: CSATETETDSQYF. The chain carries TRBV20-1 and TRBJ2-3; TRBD1 is a possible D gene (5 bases). The CDR3 totals 13 residues. CDR1 DFQATT and CDR2 SNEGSKA come from the germline V gene (reference sequence).

This clonotype was seen a single time. The chain employs TRBV6-6 and TRBJ1-5; tentative D call: TRBD1 (5 bases). The V end lost 6 bases, the J end lost 3 bases, and 18 bases lay between the germline ends. The germline CDR1 and CDR2 sequences are MNHNY and SVGAGI (reference sequence). This CDR3 region has 16 residues. This CDR3 reads CASSPWARDVNQPQHF. CDR3 DNA: TGTGCCAGCAGCCCCTGGGCCCGGGACGTCAATCAGCCCCAGCATTTT.

As concerns this clonotype: Relative to the germline gene, one junction end is altered; a read error may explain this. The chain uses TRBV20-1 and TRBJ2-1, with unresolved D. This CDR3 spans 13 amino acids. In germline, CDR1 is DFQATT, CDR2 SNEGSKA (reference sequence). As DNA, the CDR3 is TGCAGTGCGAGAGACCCGTCTGGAGATGAGCAGTTCTTC. The encoded protein is CSARDPSGDEQFF.

Comments on this clonotype: A junction end diverges from the germline sequence, so it may reflect a read error. J is TRBJ2-3 and V is TRBV5-1, with D possibly matching TRBD2 (5 bases). The CDR3 extends over 14 amino acids. From germline, CDR1 is SGHRS and CDR2 YFSETQ. The CDR3 DNA reads as TGCGCCACTTCAGACACGGGAAGGGCAGATGCGCAGTATTTT. Translating it yields CATSDTGRADAQYF. The full variable domain, in which reference TRBV5-1 and TRBJ2-3 provide the parts outside the CDR3, is KAGVTQTPRYLIKTRGQQVTLSCSPISGHRSVSWYQQTPGQGLQFLFEYFSETQRNKGNFPGRFSGRQFSNSRSEMNVSTLELGDSALYLCATSDTGRADAQYFGPGTRLTVL.

V gene TRBV21-1 combines with J gene TRBJ2-7; the table's D gene call, TRBD1, was not cross checked with the DNA. TRBV21-1 has pseudogene status. This CDR3 spans 18 amino acids. CDR3 loop: CASSKGAGTGGSPYEQYF. For the CDR3, the DNA is TGTGCCAGCAGCAAAGGAGCCGGGACAGGGGGATCCCCTTACGAGCAGTACTTC.

This clonotype appeared a single time. The V call is TRBV6-2 or TRBV6-3, the J call TRBJ2-7, with unresolved D. The V gene lost 1 base and the J gene lost 1 base, with 5 bases spanning the gap. CDR3 length equals 13 residues. Germline values: CDR1 MNHEY, CDR2 SVGEGT. The CDR3 DNA reads as TGTGCCAGCAGTTACTTCCAATCCTACGAGCAGTACTTC. Protein: CASSYFQSYEQYF.

The chain uses TRBV6-6 and TRBJ2-1, with D perhaps TRBD2 (5 bases). Trimming pared 6 bases from V and 5 bases from J, leaving 14 bases between. The CDR3 spans 14 residues. Germline V gene data show CDR1 as MNHNY and CDR2 as SVGAGI (reference sequence). The CDR3 nucleotides read TGTGCCAGCAGAGGAACCGGGAACAACAATGAGCAGTTCTTC. It translates to CASRGTGNNNEQFF.

This chain uses TRBV6-1 with TRBJ1-5; no reliable D call. V was cut by 2 bases and J by 9 bases, with 11 bases left in between. This CDR3 comprises 13 residues. Germline values: CDR1 MNHNS, CDR2 SASEGT. The CDR3 DNA sequence: TGTGCCAGCAGTGAAATGATCGTCGGGCCCCAGCATTTT. This encodes CASSEMIVGPQHF.

The CDR3 DNA sequence: TGTGCCAGCAGTTACCGGTGGCCAAAAACCTACAATGAGCAGTTCTTC. Its protein is CASSYRWPKTYNEQFF. The rearrangement links TRBV6-2 or TRBV6-3 to TRBJ2-1; D is unresolved. The CDR3 is made up of 16 amino acids. CDR1 is MNHEY and CDR2 is SVGEGT in the germline V gene. Trimming shortened V by 2 bases and J by 2 bases, and 13 bases separated the two germline ends.

This clonotype was seen a single time. J is TRBJ2-4 and V is TRBV27; 9 bases agree with TRBD2. V lost 5 bases to trimming and J lost 13 bases; unmatched junction nucleotides: 15. From germline, CDR1 is MNHEY and CDR2 SMNVEV (reference sequence). The CDR3 totals 15 residues. The CDR3 loop reads CASSRAGGRYNEQYF. The DNA of the CDR3 is TGTGCCAGCAGTCGAGCGGGGGGCCGTTACAATGAGCAGTACTTC.

This clonotype was detected only a few times. The CDR3 sequence: CASSLASGLRGHTF. CDR3 nucleotides: TGTGCCAGCAGTTTAGCTTCGGGACTTCGAGGGCACACCTTC. The chain is built from TRBV12-3 or TRBV12-4 and TRBJ1-2; weak D call: TRBD1 (5 bases). Trimming shortened V by 0 bases and J by 12 bases, and 17 bases separated the two germline ends. This CDR3 is 14 amino acids long.

This clonotype occurred a few times. The chain links TRBV6-2 or TRBV6-3 to TRBJ2-1; D call uncertain. Germline CDR1 reads MNHEY; CDR2 reads SVGEGT. This CDR3 is built from 13 residues. V was cut by 7 bases and J by 4 bases, with 11 bases left in between. The CDR3 nucleotides are TGTGCCAGCACCAACTCGGGTTACAATGAGCAGTTCTTC. This codes for CASTNSGYNEQFF.

V gene TRBV5-1 combines with J gene TRBJ2-3, with D possibly TRBD1 on 6 matching bases. V lost 3 bases and J lost 3, with 17 bases in between. The CDR3 length is 16 residues. The germline gives CDR1 SGHRS, CDR2 YFSETQ. CDR3 sequence reads: CASSYRTAIGTDTQYF. The DNA for the CDR3 is TGCGCCAGCAGCTATCGGACAGCCATAGGAACAGATACGCAGTATTTT.